Here is one TCR beta chain with its context. TCRdb keeps only in-frame clones here, not all; method: immunoSEQ multiplex PCR. The sample yields some 110,000 clones, about 74% seen once. CDR3 length equals 16 residues. Germline-derived CDR1 and CDR2 are SEHNR and FQNEAQ (reference sequence). V dropped 5 bases and J dropped 4; count of bases not matched to a gene: 10. The sample comes from a study of PD-1 blockade in mismatch repair-deficient tumors. This specimen was peripheral blood, taken around 60 weeks after starting pembrolizumab. This receptor was taken from an adult with mismatch repair-deficient cancer. The rearrangement links TRBV7-9 to TRBJ2-1; the match to TRBD2 covers 8 bases. CDR3 DNA sequence: TGTGCCAGCAGCACACGGGAGGGCCAGGGGTACAATGAGCAGTTCTTC. Its protein is CASSTREGQGYNEQFF.